This TCR beta chain was retrieved from a study of cytomegalovirus exposure and HLA in healthy donors. 60 Vbeta and 13 Jbeta primers were used in PCR. The method was immunoSEQ multiplex PCR; TCRdb's version includes in-frame clones alone and lacks a portion of them. The sample carries around 87,000 clones, approximately 80% recorded once. Germline loops: CDR1 MGHRA, CDR2 YSYEKL. Trimming cost V 6 bases and J 3 bases, with 12 bases left between them. The CDR3 is 13 residues long. The sequenced material came from PBMCs. This TCR was sampled from a man aged 40-50 years in good health and CMV-seronegative. This chain links TRBV4-1 with TRBJ2-7, with D maybe TRBD1 (6 bases). The CDR3 region has the DNA TGCGCCAGCAGACCACAGGGAAACTACGAGCAGTACTTC. This translates into CASRPQGNYEQYF.